This is a list of T cell receptor beta chains from one sample in a study of cytomegalovirus exposure and HLA in healthy donors. The method was immunoSEQ multiplex PCR; TCRdb's version includes in-frame clones alone and lacks a portion of them. This table has about 98,000 clones, roughly 87% appearing once. The sequenced sample consisted of PBMCs. These receptors all stem from a young man in good health and CMV-seropositive. Each CDR3 is given with its conserved first and last residue. D genes are given only for firm matches. The listing skips clone size in some rows; elsewhere it reads once, few, many or a size class.

cdr3_aa cdr3_nt v_call clone_size j_call d_call
CASSQTGGNQPQHF TGTGCCAGCTCACAAACAGGGGGCAATCAGCCCCAGCATTTT TRBV18 . TRBJ1-5 TRBD1
CASSPSGGLNNEQFF TGTGCCAGCTCACCCAGCGGGGGGCTAAACAATGAGCAGTTCTTC TRBV18 . TRBJ2-1 TRBD2
CASNKDRVETQYF TGTGCCAGCAATAAAGACAGGGTAGAGACCCAGTACTTC TRBV6-1 . TRBJ2-5 TRBD1
CAISDDRPQETQYF TGTGCCATCAGTGACGACAGGCCTCAAGAGACCCAGTACTTC TRBV10-3 . TRBJ2-5 .
CASSEPGTKVNEQFF TGTGCCAGCAGCGAACCCGGGACTAAAGTCAATGAGCAGTTCTTC TRBV7-2 once TRBJ2-1 TRBD2
CASSVEDSWNTEAFF TGTGCCAGCAGCGTAGAAGACAGCTGGAACACTGAAGCTTTCTTT TRBV9 once TRBJ1-1 .
CASSYGQGGFF TGTGCCAGCAGTTACGGTCAGGGAGGGTTCTTC TRBV6-6 . TRBJ2-1 .
CASSPILEGNGYTF TGTGCCAGCAGCCCCATTCTGGAGGGGAATGGCTACACCTTC TRBV11-2 . TRBJ1-2 .
CASSPREGEINEQFF TGCGCCAGCAGCCCCCGTGAAGGAGAGATCAATGAGCAGTTCTTC TRBV5-1 . TRBJ2-1 .
CASSPQVGRGPYEQYF TGTGCCAGCAGCCCCCAAGTTGGGCGGGGCCCCTACGAGCAGTACTTC TRBV7-2 . TRBJ2-7 .
CASSSFVVVRATDTQYF TGTGCCAGCAGCTCATTCGTAGTGGTGAGGGCTACAGATACGCAGTATTTT TRBV11-2 once TRBJ2-3 .
CASSPPDRNYEQYF TGTGCCAGCAGCCCTCCGGACAGGAACTACGAGCAGTACTTC TRBV14 . TRBJ2-7 TRBD1
CASSSGQGLNYGYTF TGTGCCAGCAGCTCCGGACAGGGACTCAACTATGGCTACACCTTC TRBV7-9 . TRBJ1-2 TRBD1
CASSQGGQGAGNEQFF TGCGCCAGCAGCCAAGGAGGACAGGGGGCAGGTAATGAGCAGTTCTTC TRBV4-3 once TRBJ2-1 TRBD1
CASGLAGNDRGYTGELFF TGTGCTAGTGGTTTGGCCGGAAACGACAGGGGGTACACCGGGGAGCTGTTTTTT TRBV12-5 . TRBJ2-2 TRBD1
CASTATGTTNQETQYF TGTGCCAGTACCGCAACCGGGACTACGAACCAAGAGACCCAGTACTTC TRBV19 . TRBJ2-5 TRBD2
CASSMRRDYEQYF TGTGCCAGTAGTATGAGGAGAGACTACGAGCAGTACTTC TRBV19 . TRBJ2-7 .
CASSQGDYEQYF TGTGCCAGTTCCCAGGGGGACTACGAGCAGTACTTC TRBV28 . TRBJ2-7 TRBD1
CASSVVAGGYEQYF TGTGCCAGCAGCGTAGTAGCGGGAGGATACGAGCAGTACTTC TRBV9 . TRBJ2-7 TRBD2
CASSSRLGQEQYF TGTGCCAGCAGCTCCCGACTAGGGCAAGAGCAGTACTTC TRBV11-2 . TRBJ2-7 .
CASSARDRVTYEQYF TGTGCCAGTAGTGCCCGGGACAGAGTTACCTACGAGCAGTACTTC TRBV19 . TRBJ2-7 TRBD1
CASSQPTSGTPNEQFF TGTGCCAGCAGCCAACCGACTAGCGGGACGCCCAATGAGCAGTTCTTC TRBV4-2 few TRBJ2-1 TRBD2
CASSNGQGPPGNTIYF TGTGCCAGCAGTAACGGACAGGGGCCCCCTGGAAACACCATATATTTT TRBV6-6 . TRBJ1-3 TRBD1
CASSYPAGGGEQYF TGTGCCAGCAGTTACCCGGCGGGGGGAGGCGAGCAGTACTTC TRBV6-5 . TRBJ2-7 TRBD2
CASSFPGQPYEQYF TGTGCCAGCAGCTTCCCGGGACAGCCCTACGAGCAGTACTTC TRBV5-4 . TRBJ2-7 TRBD1
CASSPGGSGGSYEQYF TGCGCCAGCAGCCCCGGTGGTAGCGGGGGGTCCTACGAGCAGTACTTC TRBV5-1 . TRBJ2-7 TRBD2
CASSKRAGPYEQYF TGTGCCAGCAGCAAAAGGGCAGGGCCCTACGAGCAGTACTTC TRBV21-1 . TRBJ2-7 .
CASSDHRGKSNQPQHF TGTGCCAGCAGTGATCACAGGGGCAAGAGCAATCAGCCCCAGCATTTT TRBV28 . TRBJ1-5 TRBD1
CASSLGREGNTEAFF TGCGCCAGCAGCTTGGGCAGGGAGGGGAACACTGAAGCTTTCTTT TRBV5-1 . TRBJ1-1 .
CASSLAGNFYEQYF TGTGCCAGCAGCTTGGCGGGGAACTTTTACGAGCAGTACTTC TRBV5-4 . TRBJ2-7 .
CASSLLLAGYRTDTQYF TGCGCCAGCAGCTTGTTGTTAGCGGGATATCGCACAGATACGCAGTATTTT TRBV5-1 . TRBJ2-3 TRBD2
CATSPTTRSSYNEQFF TGTGCCACCAGCCCTACTACTAGGAGCTCCTACAATGAGCAGTTCTTC TRBV15 . TRBJ2-1 .
CASSGGLFYEQYF TGTGCCAGCAGTGGGGGACTATTCTACGAGCAGTACTTC TRBV2 . TRBJ2-7 TRBD2